This T cell receptor beta chain was profiled in a study of blood T cells in healthy people across ages. On this clonotype itself: Its cognate antigen is unknown.

Study-wide results and limits: Per million T cells, TCR beta diversity dropped about linearly as age rose. Naive T cell percentage by flow cytometry tracked strongly with beta diversity.

CDR1 is MNHEY and CDR2 is SVGAGI in the germline V gene. This CDR3 is built from 16 residues. V trimming: 6 bases; J trimming: 2 bases; junction bases outside the gene matches: 7. Primed by a sample-barcoded 5' primer and a J-beta primer mix, a second PCR proceeded for roughly 6 to 12 cycles. Every cDNA was tagged by a template-switch adaptor with 12 random nucleotides. TCRdb called the 5' RACE reads again in MiXCR, with one record for every CDR3 protein. The data show over 1,200,000 distinct CDR3 sequences, with around 59% seen just once and roughly 6.3% held by the top ten. Extraction of total RNA produced a minimum of 5 micrograms from each sample.

Source material: blood. The TCR comes from a man younger than 30 in good health. The gene calls are TRBV6-5 and TRBJ2-1; 10 nucleotides match TRBD1. The CDR3 loop is CASSSGTGEPYNEQFF. The CDR3 DNA follows: TGTGCCAGCAGCTCCGGGACAGGGGAACCCTACAATGAGCAGTTCTTC.